This entry describes one TCR beta chain. This clonotype came up many times. The antigen it recognizes is unknown. Within one base of it there is no much larger clone, and no base qualities were kept. These data belong to a study of neurological immune-mediated disorders (dated by TCRdb to 2018 to 2020). Some background on the complete study: Peripheral blood TCR-beta repertoires from HTLV-I-associated myelopathy (HAM/TSP) patients, multiple sclerosis patients and healthy controls were compared by UMI-based sequencing. The approximately 110 TCR-beta libraries covered PBMC samples along with longitudinal samples, technical triplicates, and paired sorted CD4+ and CD8+ T-cell subsets. The cohort included 60 to 70 subjects: some 14 with HAM/TSP, about 35 with multiple sclerosis, and some 20 healthy controls.

TCR libraries for sorted subsets were made from 1 million sorted CD4+ or CD8+ T cells. Peripheral blood underwent Ficoll-Hypaque density gradient centrifugation to isolate PBMCs, which were then cryopreserved in liquid nitrogen. Paired sorted CD4+ and CD8+ subsets came from healthy controls, HAM/TSP patients and MS patients. The CDR3 starts with the cysteine, ends with the phenylalanine, and has 13 residues. The kept DNA is CDR3 alone, 39 bases in frame from the first base. V and J lose 5 bases and 6 bases, and a span of 12 bases separates them. The CDR1 and CDR2 encoded by the germline V gene are SGHVS and FNYEAQ. Paper-wide results and their limitations: No identical CDR3 amino acid sequences were shared among expanded clones across subjects, suggesting private TCR-beta repertoires in all groups. TCR clonal expansion was highest in HAM/TSP patients and lowest in MS patients, with MS patients falling below even healthy controls.

cDNA was synthesized by template-switch 5'RACE using a primer carrying a 10-nucleotide random unique molecular identifier by which each TCR transcript was tagged. Over 170 million TCR-beta sequences, covering 15-18 subjects, were produced in each sequencing run. Total RNA was extracted with the RNeasy kit. Using the KAPA Real-time Library Amplification kit, TCR-beta VDJ regions were amplified with primers for the TCR constant region and the 5'RACE anchor. A first PCR added sample indexes and Illumina adaptors, and a second PCR then raised library yield. After purification with Ampure beads, the TCR product of roughly 650 bp was size-selected on a 2% E-gel SizeSelection system. Before pooling, library quality was checked on a Bioanalyzer, concentration was measured with Qubit, and libraries were quantified with the Kapa Library Quantification kit. Libraries were sequenced paired-end 2 x 150 bp on an Illumina HiSeq 2500. To increase sequence diversity, about 25-31% phiX was spiked into each library pool. Turning to the authors' computational methods: Quality-filtered reads were processed with the UMI-based MiGEC pipeline, and over 90% of raw TCR sequences were removed by the MiGEC pipeline during error correction. IMGT germline references were used for alignment of VDJ genes, and clonotypes were defined by a unique CDR3 amino acid sequence together with V-J genes. VDJtools evaluated clonal expansion, Shannon diversity and CDR3 relatedness (CalcPairwiseDistances, ClusterSamples); CLCbio workbench built phylogenetic trees. Clones with at least 8 unique UMIs were defined as expanded, with this threshold being based on coefficient-of-variation modelling across technical triplicates. Clones were called with MiXCR by TCRdb after fastp trimmed the public reads at Q25, and only in-frame beta chains were retained. Each entry merges the rows of one CDR3 protein and shows their most common DNA and genes. The V and J calls here are based on TCRdb, not the publication. Present in this sample are 35,000 to 40,000 distinct CDR3 sequences, around a tenth of which were seen just once. The ten largest clones capture approximately 4.1% of the sample.

The TCR sequence derives from a woman aged 25-40 years with HTLV-1-associated myelopathy (HAM/TSP). The sequenced sample consisted of CD4+ T cells from blood. The chain is made from TRBV7-6 and TRBJ2-3; confidence is insufficient to name the D gene. The CDR3 protein is CASSRTPRDTQYF. The DNA is as follows: TGTGCCAGCAGCCGGACCCCTAGGGATACGCAGTATTTT.